This is a list of T cell receptor beta chains from one sample in a study of cytomegalovirus exposure and HLA in healthy donors. This table comes from immunoSEQ multiplex PCR, and its TCRdb copy is limited to in-frame clones, with some not included. The repertoire holds roughly 73,000 clones, approximately 95% seen once, with 1.5% to 1.7% in the top ten. The sequenced material came from PBMCs. The source is a man younger than 35 in good health and CMV-seropositive. Each CDR3 is given with its conserved first and last residue. The D gene is left open where the match is weak. Not every row has a clone size; where given, it reads once, few, many or a size class.

D,size,V,J,CDR3,DNA
TRBD1,-,TRBV9,TRBJ2-7,CASSVGDRGHYEQYF,TGTGCCAGCAGCGTAGGAGACAGGGGACACTACGAGCAGTACTTC
-,-,TRBV7-2,TRBJ2-6,CASSRGGANVLTF,TGTGCCAGCAGCAGGGGTGGGGCCAACGTCCTGACTTTC
-,-,TRBV11-1,TRBJ2-1,CASSSRGGYNEQFF,TGTGCCAGCAGCTCCCGGGGAGGTTACAATGAGCAGTTCTTC
TRBD2,-,TRBV4-1,TRBJ2-7,CASSQPLAGGSYEQYF,TGCGCCAGCAGCCAACCCCTAGCGGGAGGGTCCTACGAGCAGTACTTC
-,once,TRBV28,TRBJ2-7,CASSTGHHYEQYF,TGTGCCAGCAGTACGGGACACCACTACGAGCAGTACTTC
-,-,TRBV9,TRBJ1-4,CASSVATGPPTNEKLFF,TGTGCCAGCAGCGTAGCTACAGGCCCACCAACTAATGAAAAACTGTTTTTT
-,-,TRBV5-6,TRBJ2-3,CASSLSSDTQYF,TGTGCCAGCAGCTTGTCTTCAGATACGCAGTATTTT
TRBD1,-,TRBV5-1,TRBJ1-1,CASSSTGDNTEAFF,TGCGCCAGCAGCTCAACAGGGGACAACACTGAAGCTTTCTTT
TRBD2,-,TRBV2,TRBJ2-1,CASRLTSGRALGQFF,TGTGCCAGCAGACTGACTAGCGGGAGGGCGTTGGGGCAGTTCTTC
-,once,TRBV27,TRBJ2-7,CASNARGSYEQYF,TGTGCCAGCAATGCCCGGGGCTCCTACGAGCAGTACTTC
TRBD2,-,TRBV5-5,TRBJ2-1,CASSLSTGGQGEQFF,TGTGCCAGCAGCTTGTCGACGGGAGGGCAGGGTGAGCAGTTCTTC
TRBD2,-,TRBV4-1,TRBJ2-7,CASSLTVLAGGSYEQYF,TGCGCCAGCAGCCTTACGGTACTAGCGGGAGGTTCCTACGAGCAGTACTTC
TRBD1,once,TRBV9,TRBJ2-7,CASSVSGQGYEQYF,TGTGCCAGCAGCGTCTCGGGACAGGGCTACGAGCAGTACTTC
TRBD2,-,TRBV6-5,TRBJ2-7,CASSRLAGGSYEQYF,TGTGCCAGCAGTCGACTAGCGGGAGGCTCCTACGAGCAGTACTTC
TRBD2,-,TRBV9,TRBJ2-1,CASSVAGTTTYNEQFF,TGTGCCAGCAGCGTAGCCGGGACTACCACCTACAATGAGCAGTTCTTC
-,-,TRBV27,TRBJ1-2,CASRDGGPNGYTF,TGTGCCAGCAGGGACGGGGGGCCAAATGGCTACACCTTC
-,once,TRBV4-1,TRBJ1-4,CASSQTTGFLFF,TGCGCCAGCAGCCAAACGACGGGATTTCTGTTTTTT
-,-,TRBV11-2,TRBJ2-5,CASSADPRGETQYF,TGTGCCAGCAGCGCGGACCCTAGGGGAGAGACCCAGTACTTC
-,-,TRBV27,TRBJ2-1,CASSPLGGASYNEQFF,TGTGCCAGCAGTCCCTTAGGGGGAGCATCCTACAATGAGCAGTTCTTC
TRBD1,-,TRBV29-1,TRBJ2-5,CSVGTVGETQYF,TGCAGCGTGGGGACAGTCGGAGAGACCCAGTACTTC
TRBD1,-,TRBV4-1,TRBJ1-2,CASSRRQGGVRGGYTF,TGCGCCAGCAGCCGCCGACAGGGGGGAGTTAGGGGTGGCTACACCTTC
-,-,TRBV29-1,TRBJ1-1,CSVHWGETEAFF,TGCAGCGTTCATTGGGGGGAAACTGAAGCTTTCTTT
TRBD2,-,TRBV28,TRBJ2-7,CASSTSWGEGRDEQYF,TGTGCCAGCAGTACCTCCTGGGGGGAGGGAAGGGACGAGCAGTACTTC
TRBD2,-,TRBV5-6,TRBJ2-1,CASSPGLAGASQDEQFF,TGTGCCAGCAGCCCCGGACTAGCGGGAGCCTCACAAGATGAGCAGTTCTTC
TRBD1,few,TRBV13,TRBJ2-7,CASSTAGQGGEQYF,TGTGCCAGCAGCACCGCGGGACAGGGCGGCGAGCAGTACTTC
TRBD2,-,TRBV5-6,TRBJ2-1,CASSLAGRSGLPGNEQFF,TGTGCCAGCAGCTTGGCCGGGAGGTCAGGACTCCCGGGGAATGAGCAGTTCTTC
TRBD2,-,TRBV7-9,TRBJ2-1,CASSLGSGRNEQFF,TGTGCCAGCAGCTTAGGTAGCGGGAGAAATGAGCAGTTCTTC
-,-,TRBV10-3,TRBJ2-1,CAISRTEDNEQFF,TGTGCCATCAGCCGGACAGAAGACAATGAGCAGTTCTTC
-,-,TRBV5-4,TRBJ2-5,CASSRGETQYF,TGTGCCAGCAGCCGCGGAGAGACCCAGTACTTC
TRBD1,-,TRBV28,TRBJ1-2,CASSLGTGSDYGYTF,TGTGCCAGCAGTTTAGGGACAGGGTCGGACTATGGCTACACCTTC
TRBD2,-,TRBV5-5,TRBJ2-7,CASSSGLAGVVYEQYF,TGTGCCAGCAGCTCGGGACTAGCGGGGGTGGTCTACGAGCAGTACTTC
-,once,TRBV6-6,TRBJ2-1,CASSYSGPTPYNEQFF,TGTGCCAGCAGTTACTCGGGCCCTACCCCCTACAATGAGCAGTTCTTC
TRBD1,-,TRBV29-1,TRBJ2-7,CSVWTGDPHEQYF,TGCAGCGTTTGGACAGGGGATCCGCACGAGCAGTACTTC
-,-,TRBV5-4,TRBJ1-6,CASSPGTTYNSPLHF,TGTGCCAGCAGCCCCGGGACAACGTATAATTCACCCCTCCACTTT
TRBD2,-,TRBV5-4,TRBJ2-2,CASTSGSRAGELFF,TGTGCCAGCACTAGCGGGAGTCGGGCCGGGGAGCTGTTTTTT
TRBD2,-,TRBV9,TRBJ2-5,CASSVELAEETQYF,TGTGCCAGCAGCGTAGAACTAGCGGAAGAGACCCAGTACTTC
TRBD2,-,TRBV9,TRBJ2-1,CASSVSSLAGVDEQFF,TGTGCCAGCAGCGTAAGTAGCCTAGCGGGAGTCGATGAGCAGTTCTTC
-,-,TRBV28,TRBJ1-2,CASSLSYGYTF,TGTGCCAGCTCTCTCAGCTATGGCTACACCTTC
-,once,TRBV6-1,TRBJ2-5,CASRYAAEETQYF,TGTGCCAGCAGGTACGCAGCGGAAGAGACCCAGTACTTC
-,-,TRBV27,TRBJ1-4,CASSLGGVREKLFF,TGTGCCAGCAGTTTAGGGGGGGTAAGGGAAAAACTGTTTTTT
-,-,TRBV28,TRBJ1-1,CASSRQVMDQNTEAFF,TGTGCCAGCAGCCGACAGGTAATGGATCAGAACACTGAAGCTTTCTTT